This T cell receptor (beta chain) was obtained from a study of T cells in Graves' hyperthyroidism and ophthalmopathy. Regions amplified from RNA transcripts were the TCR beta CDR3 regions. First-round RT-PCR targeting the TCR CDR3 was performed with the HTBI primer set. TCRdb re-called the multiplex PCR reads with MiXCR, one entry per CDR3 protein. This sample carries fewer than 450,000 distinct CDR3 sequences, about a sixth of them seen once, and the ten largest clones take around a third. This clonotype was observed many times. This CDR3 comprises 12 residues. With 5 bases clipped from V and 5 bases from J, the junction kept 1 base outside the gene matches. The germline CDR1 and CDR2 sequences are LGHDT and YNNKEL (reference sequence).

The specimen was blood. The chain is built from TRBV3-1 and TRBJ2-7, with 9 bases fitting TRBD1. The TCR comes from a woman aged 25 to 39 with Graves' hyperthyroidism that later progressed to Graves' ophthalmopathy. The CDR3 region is CASSWTGDEQYF. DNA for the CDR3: TGTGCCAGCAGCTGGACAGGGGACGAGCAGTACTTC.